This T cell receptor beta chain was identified in a study of T cell responses to AZD1222 COVID-19 vaccine. Study-wide points: Spike-specific TCR breadth and depth were elevated following two AZD1222 doses. There were mostly white British donors and more females than males, and clonal diversity was possibly underestimated. CD4 TCRs covered the whole spike, strongest at regions 160-218 and 743-854. Close to half of all spike-specific TCRs reportedly target regions of the variants that are unmutated.

About this clone itself: Its antigen remains unknown.

The J segment lost 7 bases and the V segment lost 10 bases, leaving 6 bases of the junction unmatched. Germline V gene lookup returns CDR1 WSHSY and CDR2 SAAADI. This CDR3 is built from 15 residues. Using immunoSEQ multiplex PCR, the repertoire was profiled, and TCRdb retains in-frame clones only, with some absent. The table shows about 130,000 clones, with about nine tenths occurring only once. The rearrangement uses TRBV10-2 and TRBJ2-2; 16 bases map to TRBD2. Sequencing used peripheral blood, obtained on day 0 of AZD1222 vaccination. The receptor was isolated from an adult in good health. The CDR3: CATKGLAGGNGELFF. For the CDR3, the DNA is TGCGCCACCAAGGGACTAGCGGGGGGGAACGGGGAGCTGTTTTTT.